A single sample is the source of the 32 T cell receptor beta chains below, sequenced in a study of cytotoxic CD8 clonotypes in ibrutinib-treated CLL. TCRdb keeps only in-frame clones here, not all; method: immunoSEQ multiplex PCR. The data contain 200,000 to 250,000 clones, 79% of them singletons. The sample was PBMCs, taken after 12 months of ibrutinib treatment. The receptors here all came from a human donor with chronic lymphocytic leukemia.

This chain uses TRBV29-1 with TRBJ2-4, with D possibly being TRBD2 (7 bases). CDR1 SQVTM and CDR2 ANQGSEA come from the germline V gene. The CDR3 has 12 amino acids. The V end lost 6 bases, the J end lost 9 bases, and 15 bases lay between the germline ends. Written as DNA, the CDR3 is TGCAGCGTGGCGGGGGCTGGGGGCATTCAGTACTTC. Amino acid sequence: CSVAGAGGIQYF.

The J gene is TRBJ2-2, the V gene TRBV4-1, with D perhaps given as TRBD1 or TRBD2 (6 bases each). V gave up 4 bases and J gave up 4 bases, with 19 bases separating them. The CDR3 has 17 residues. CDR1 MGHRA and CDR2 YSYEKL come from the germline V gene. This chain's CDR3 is CASSPTRGGLPTGELFF. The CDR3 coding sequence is TGCGCCAGCAGCCCTACCCGAGGGGGACTCCCCACCGGGGAGCTGTTTTTT.

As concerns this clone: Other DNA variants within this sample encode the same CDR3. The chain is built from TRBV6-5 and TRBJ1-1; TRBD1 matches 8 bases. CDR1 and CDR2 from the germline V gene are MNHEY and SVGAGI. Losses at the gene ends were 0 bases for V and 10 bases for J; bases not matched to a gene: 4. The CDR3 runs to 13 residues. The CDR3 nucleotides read TGTGCCAGCAGTTACTCGAGAGGGACAGGAGCTTTCTTT. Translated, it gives CASSYSRGTGAFF.

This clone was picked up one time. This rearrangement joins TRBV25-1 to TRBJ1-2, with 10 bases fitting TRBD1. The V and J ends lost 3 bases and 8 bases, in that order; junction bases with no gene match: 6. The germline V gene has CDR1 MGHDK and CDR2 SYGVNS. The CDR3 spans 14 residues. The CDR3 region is CASSESGQGGGYTF. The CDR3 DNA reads TGTGCCAGCAGTGAGAGCGGACAGGGGGGCGGCTACACCTTC.

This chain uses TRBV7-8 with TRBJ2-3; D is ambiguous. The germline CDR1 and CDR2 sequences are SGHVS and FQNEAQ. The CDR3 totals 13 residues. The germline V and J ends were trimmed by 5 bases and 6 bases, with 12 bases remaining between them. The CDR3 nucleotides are TGTGCCAGCAGCCTGCCAGTGGCGGATACGCAGTATTTT. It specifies CASSLPVADTQYF. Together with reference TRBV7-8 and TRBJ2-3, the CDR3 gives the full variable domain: GAGVSQSPRYKVAKRGQDVALRCDPISGHVSLFWYQQALGQGPEFLTYFQNEAQLDKSGLPSDRFFAERPEGSVSTLKIQRTQQEDSAVYLCASSLPVADTQYFGPGTRLTVL.

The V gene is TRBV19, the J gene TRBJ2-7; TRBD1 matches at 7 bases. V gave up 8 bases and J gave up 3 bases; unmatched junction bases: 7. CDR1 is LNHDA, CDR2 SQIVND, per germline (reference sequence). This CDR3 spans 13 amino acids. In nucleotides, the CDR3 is TGTGCCAGTTCTCGGGACAGACTCTACGAGCAGTACTTC. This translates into CASSRDRLYEQYF.

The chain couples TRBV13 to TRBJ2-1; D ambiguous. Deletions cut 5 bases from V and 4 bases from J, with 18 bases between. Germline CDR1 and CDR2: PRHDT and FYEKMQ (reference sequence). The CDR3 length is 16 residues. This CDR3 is CASSPLGSSPYNEQFF. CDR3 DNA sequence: TGTGCCAGCAGCCCACTGGGATCCTCCCCGTACAATGAGCAGTTCTTC.

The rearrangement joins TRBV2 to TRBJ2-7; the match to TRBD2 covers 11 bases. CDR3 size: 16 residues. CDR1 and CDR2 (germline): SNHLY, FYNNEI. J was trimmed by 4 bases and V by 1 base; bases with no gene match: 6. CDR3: CASSEEGLAGGYEQYF. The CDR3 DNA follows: TGTGCCAGCAGTGAAGAAGGGCTAGCGGGAGGTTACGAGCAGTACTTC.

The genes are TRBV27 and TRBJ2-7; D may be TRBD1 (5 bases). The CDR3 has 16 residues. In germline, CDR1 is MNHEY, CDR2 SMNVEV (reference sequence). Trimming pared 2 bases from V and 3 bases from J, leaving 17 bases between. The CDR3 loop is CASSLTGRPGFYEQYF. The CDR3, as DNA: TGTGCCAGCAGTTTAACAGGACGACCCGGCTTCTACGAGCAGTACTTC.

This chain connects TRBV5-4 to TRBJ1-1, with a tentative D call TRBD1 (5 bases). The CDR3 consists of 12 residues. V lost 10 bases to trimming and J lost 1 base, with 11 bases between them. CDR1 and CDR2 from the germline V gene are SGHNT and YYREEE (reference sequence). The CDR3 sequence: CAGARPNTEAFF. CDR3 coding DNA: TGTGCCGGGGCGAGGCCGAACACTGAAGCTTTCTTT.

The CDR3 nucleotides read TGTGCCAGCAGCTTAGGTGGAATGAACACTGAAGCTTTCTTT. This gives the protein CASSLGGMNTEAFF. The V call is TRBV7-9, the J call TRBJ1-1; D is ambiguous. Trimming removed 1 base at V and 0 bases at J, with 6 bases between. Germline CDR1 and CDR2: SEHNR and FQNEAQ (reference sequence). The CDR3 is 14 amino acids.

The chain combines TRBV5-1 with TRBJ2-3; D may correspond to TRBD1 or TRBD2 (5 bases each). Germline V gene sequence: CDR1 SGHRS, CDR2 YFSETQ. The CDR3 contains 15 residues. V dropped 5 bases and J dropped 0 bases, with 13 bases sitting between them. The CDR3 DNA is TGCGCCAGCAGAGCCGGGACGGTGAGCACAGATACGCAGTATTTT. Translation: CASRAGTVSTDTQYF.

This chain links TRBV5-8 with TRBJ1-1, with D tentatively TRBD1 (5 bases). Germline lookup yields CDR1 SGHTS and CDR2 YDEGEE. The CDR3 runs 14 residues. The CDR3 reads CATRSEGLNTEAFF. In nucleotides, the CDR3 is TGTGCTACCAGGAGTGAGGGGTTGAACACTGAAGCTTTCTTT.

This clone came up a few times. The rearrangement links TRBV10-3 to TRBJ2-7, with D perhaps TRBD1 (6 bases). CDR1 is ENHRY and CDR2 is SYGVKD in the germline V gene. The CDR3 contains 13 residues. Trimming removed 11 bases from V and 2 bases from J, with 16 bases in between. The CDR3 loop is CASLRDNAYEQYF. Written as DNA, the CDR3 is TGTGCCTCGTTACGGGACAACGCCTACGAGCAGTACTTC.

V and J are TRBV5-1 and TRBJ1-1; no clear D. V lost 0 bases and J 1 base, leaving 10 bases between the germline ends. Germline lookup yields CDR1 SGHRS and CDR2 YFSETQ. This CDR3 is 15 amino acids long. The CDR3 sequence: CASSLAVTENTEAFF. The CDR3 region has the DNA TGCGCCAGCAGCTTGGCAGTGACTGAGAACACTGAAGCTTTCTTT.

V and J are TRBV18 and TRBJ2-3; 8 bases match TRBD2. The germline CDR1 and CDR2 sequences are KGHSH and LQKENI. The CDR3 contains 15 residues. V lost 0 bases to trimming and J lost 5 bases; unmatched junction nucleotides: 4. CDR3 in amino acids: CASSPPGLAGDTQYF. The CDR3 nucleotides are TGTGCCAGCTCACCACCGGGGCTAGCGGGAGATACGCAGTATTTT.

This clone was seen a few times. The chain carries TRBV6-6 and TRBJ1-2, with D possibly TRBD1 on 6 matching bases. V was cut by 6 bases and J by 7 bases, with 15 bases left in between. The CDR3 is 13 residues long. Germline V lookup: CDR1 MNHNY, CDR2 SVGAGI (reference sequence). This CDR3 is CASRRRQEGGYTF. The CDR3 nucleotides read TGTGCCAGCAGACGGCGACAGGAAGGTGGCTACACCTTC.

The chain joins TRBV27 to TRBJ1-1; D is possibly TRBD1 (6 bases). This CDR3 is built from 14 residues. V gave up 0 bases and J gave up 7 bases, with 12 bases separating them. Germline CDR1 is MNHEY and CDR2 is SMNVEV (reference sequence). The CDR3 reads CASSLSGRGGEAFF. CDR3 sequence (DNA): TGTGCCAGCAGTTTATCGGGTAGAGGGGGTGAAGCTTTCTTT.

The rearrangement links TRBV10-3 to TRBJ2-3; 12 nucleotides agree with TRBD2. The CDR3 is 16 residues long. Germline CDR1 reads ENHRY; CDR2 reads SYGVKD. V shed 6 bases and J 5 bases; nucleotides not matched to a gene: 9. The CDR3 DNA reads TGTGCCATCAGCGTTTCGGGACTAGCGGGTCTAGATACGCAGTATTTT. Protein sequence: CAISVSGLAGLDTQYF.

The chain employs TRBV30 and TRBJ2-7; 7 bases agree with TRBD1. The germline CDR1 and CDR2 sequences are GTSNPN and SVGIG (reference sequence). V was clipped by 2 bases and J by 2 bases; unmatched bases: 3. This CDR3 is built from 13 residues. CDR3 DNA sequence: TGTGCCTGGAGTAAGGGGGCCGCCTACGAGCAGTACTTC. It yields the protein CAWSKGAAYEQYF.

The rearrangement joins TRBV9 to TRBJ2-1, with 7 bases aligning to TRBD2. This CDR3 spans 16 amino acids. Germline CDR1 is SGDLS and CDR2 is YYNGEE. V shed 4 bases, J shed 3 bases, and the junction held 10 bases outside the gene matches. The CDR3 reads CASSLSGRGGYNEQFF. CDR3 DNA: TGTGCCAGCAGCCTGAGCGGGCGCGGGGGCTACAATGAGCAGTTCTTC. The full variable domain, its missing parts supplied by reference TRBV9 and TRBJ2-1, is DSGVTQTPKHLITATGQRVTLRCSPRSGDLSVYWYQQSLDQGLQFLIQYYNGEERAKGNILERFSAQQFPDLHSELNLSSLELGDSALYFCASSLSGRGGYNEQFFGPGTRLTVL.

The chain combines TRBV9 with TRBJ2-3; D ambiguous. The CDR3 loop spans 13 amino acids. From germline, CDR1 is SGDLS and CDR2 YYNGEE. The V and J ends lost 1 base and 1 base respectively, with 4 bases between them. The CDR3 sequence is CASSVIGTDTQYF. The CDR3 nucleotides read TGTGCCAGCAGCGTAATAGGCACAGATACGCAGTATTTT. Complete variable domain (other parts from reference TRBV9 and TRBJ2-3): DSGVTQTPKHLITATGQRVTLRCSPRSGDLSVYWYQQSLDQGLQFLIQYYNGEERAKGNILERFSAQQFPDLHSELNLSSLELGDSALYFCASSVIGTDTQYFGPGTRLTVL.

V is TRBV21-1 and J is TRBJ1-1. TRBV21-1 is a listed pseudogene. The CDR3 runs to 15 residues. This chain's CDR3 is CASSHGRDLNTEAFF. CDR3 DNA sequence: TGTGCCAGCAGCCACGGTAGGGACCTGAACACTGAAGCTTTCTTT.

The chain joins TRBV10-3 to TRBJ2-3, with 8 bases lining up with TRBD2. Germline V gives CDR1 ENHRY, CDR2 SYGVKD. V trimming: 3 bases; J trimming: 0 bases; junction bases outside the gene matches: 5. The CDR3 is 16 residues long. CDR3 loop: CAISDGGGSSTDTQYF. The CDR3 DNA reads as TGTGCCATCAGTGACGGCGGGGGGTCTAGCACAGATACGCAGTATTTT.

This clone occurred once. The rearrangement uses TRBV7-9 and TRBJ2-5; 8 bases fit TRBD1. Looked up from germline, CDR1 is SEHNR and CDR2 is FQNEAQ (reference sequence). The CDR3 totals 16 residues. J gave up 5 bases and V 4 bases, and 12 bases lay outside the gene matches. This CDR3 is CASSSPGAGGGETQYF. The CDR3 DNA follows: TGTGCCAGCAGCTCTCCCGGGGCAGGGGGCGGTGAGACCCAGTACTTC.

The CDR3 loop reads CASSGLAGSYEQFF. The CDR3 DNA sequence: TGCGCCAGCAGCGGACTAGCGGGGAGTTATGAGCAGTTCTTC. The rearrangement uses TRBV10-2 and TRBJ2-1; 12 bases are a match to TRBD2. Trimming removed 6 bases from V and 8 bases from J; junction bases left unmatched: 5. Per the germline V gene, CDR1 is WSHSY and CDR2 is SAAADI. CDR3 size: 14 residues.

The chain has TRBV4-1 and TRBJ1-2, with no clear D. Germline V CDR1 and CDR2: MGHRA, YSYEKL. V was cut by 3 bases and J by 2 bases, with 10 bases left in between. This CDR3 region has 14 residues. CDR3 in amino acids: CASSQPWGNYGYTF. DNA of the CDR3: TGCGCCAGCAGCCAGCCTTGGGGAAACTATGGCTACACCTTC.

CDR3 DNA: TGCAGCGTTGAGCGGGCCCTTCTAGGGGAAGCTTTCTTT. Translating it yields CSVERALLGEAFF. V usage is TRBV29-1 and J usage is TRBJ1-1; D unclear. V was pared by 3 bases and J by 8 bases, with 16 bases between. The CDR3 totals 13 residues. Per the germline V gene, CDR1 is SQVTM and CDR2 is ANQGSEA.

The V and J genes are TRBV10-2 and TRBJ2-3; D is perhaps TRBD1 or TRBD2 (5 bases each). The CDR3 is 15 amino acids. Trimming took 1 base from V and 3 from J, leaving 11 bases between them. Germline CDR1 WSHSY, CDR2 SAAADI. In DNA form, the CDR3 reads TGCGCCAGCAGTGAGTTAGGGACCAGTACAGATACGCAGTATTTT. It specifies CASSELGTSTDTQYF.

For the CDR3, the DNA is TGCGCCAGCAGCCAATACCAGGGACTAGTCAATGAGCAGTTCTTC. Its protein is CASSQYQGLVNEQFF. V and J are TRBV4-1 and TRBJ2-1; 8 bases agree with TRBD2. From germline, CDR1 is MGHRA and CDR2 YSYEKL. V shed 2 bases, J shed 6 bases, and the junction held 6 bases outside the gene matches. This CDR3 spans 15 amino acids.

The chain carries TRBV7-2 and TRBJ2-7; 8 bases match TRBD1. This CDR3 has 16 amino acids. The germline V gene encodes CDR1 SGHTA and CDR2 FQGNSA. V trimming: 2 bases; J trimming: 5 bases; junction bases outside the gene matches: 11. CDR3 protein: CASSLSRQGLLDEQYF. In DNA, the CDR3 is TGTGCCAGCAGCTTAAGCAGACAGGGGCTCCTAGACGAGCAGTACTTC.

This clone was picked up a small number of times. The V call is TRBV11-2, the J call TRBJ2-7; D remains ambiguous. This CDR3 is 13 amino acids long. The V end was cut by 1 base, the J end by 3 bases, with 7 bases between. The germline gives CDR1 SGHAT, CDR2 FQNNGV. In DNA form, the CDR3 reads TGTGCCAGCAGCTTAGCCCACAGCTACGAGCAGTACTTC. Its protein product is CASSLAHSYEQYF.